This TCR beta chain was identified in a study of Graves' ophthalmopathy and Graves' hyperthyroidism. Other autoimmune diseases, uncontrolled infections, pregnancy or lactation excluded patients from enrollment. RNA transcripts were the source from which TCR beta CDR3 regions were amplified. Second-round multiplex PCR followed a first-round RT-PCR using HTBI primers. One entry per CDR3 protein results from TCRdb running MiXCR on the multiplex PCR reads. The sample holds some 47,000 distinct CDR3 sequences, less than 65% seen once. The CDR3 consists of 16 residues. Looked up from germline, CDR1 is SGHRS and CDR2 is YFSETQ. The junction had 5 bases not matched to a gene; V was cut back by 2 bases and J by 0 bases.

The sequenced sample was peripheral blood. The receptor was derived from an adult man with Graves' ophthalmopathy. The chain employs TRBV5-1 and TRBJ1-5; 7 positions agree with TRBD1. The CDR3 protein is CASSLQGQYSNQPQHF. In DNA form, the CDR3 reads TGCGCCAGCAGCTTACAGGGGCAGTATAGCAATCAGCCCCAGCATTTT.